The clone carrying this T cell receptor beta chain was seen more than once but under ten times. Antigen unknown. The data stem from a study of T cells in Graves' hyperthyroidism and ophthalmopathy. Study at large: Peripheral blood was drawn at first diagnosis, prior to all treatment.

The germline V gene has CDR1 LGHDT and CDR2 YNNKEL (reference sequence). The CDR3 consists of 16 residues. The V gene lost 4 bases and the J gene lost 3 bases, with 18 bases spanning the gap. Amplified TCR beta CDR3 regions came from RNA transcripts. The HTBI set primed first-round TCR CDR3 RT-PCR. Each CDR3 protein gets one entry after TCRdb re-called the multiplex PCR reads with MiXCR. The table has some 530,000 distinct CDR3 sequences, 20% to 25% seen once. Study-wide results and limits: Most thyroid-expanded clonotypes above 0.001 were also found in blood.

Fresh peripheral blood, approximately 10 ml, was the source of the PBMCs. Material for sequencing was blood. The TCR was taken from a woman between 65 and 79 years old with Graves' ophthalmopathy. The chain is built from TRBV3-1 and TRBJ1-2; D call uncertain. The chain's CDR3 is CASSPHSGLFDYGYTF. The CDR3 DNA follows: TGTGCCAGCAGCCCACACTCTGGACTGTTCGACTATGGCTACACCTTC.